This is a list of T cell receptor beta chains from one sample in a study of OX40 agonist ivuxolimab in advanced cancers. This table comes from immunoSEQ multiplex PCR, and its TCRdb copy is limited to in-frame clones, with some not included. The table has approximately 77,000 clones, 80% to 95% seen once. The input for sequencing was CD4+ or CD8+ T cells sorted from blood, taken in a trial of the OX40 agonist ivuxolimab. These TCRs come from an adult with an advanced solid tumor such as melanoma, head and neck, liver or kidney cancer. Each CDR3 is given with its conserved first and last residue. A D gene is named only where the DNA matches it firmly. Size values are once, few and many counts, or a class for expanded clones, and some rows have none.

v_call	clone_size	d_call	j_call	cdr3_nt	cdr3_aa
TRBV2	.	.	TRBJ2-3	TGTGCCAGCAGTGGGACAGCCATCCGGGGAGATACGCAGTATTTT	CASSGTAIRGDTQYF
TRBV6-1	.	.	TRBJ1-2	TGTGCCAGCAGCCGGGACGGGAGAGCTAACTATGGCTACACCTTC	CASSRDGRANYGYTF
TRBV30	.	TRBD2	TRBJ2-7	TGTGCCTGGAGTGTACTTAAGGGGCCGGGGGGCGAGCAGTACTTC	CAWSVLKGPGGEQYF
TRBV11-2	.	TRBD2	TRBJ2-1	TGTGCCAGCAGCATGGGGACTAGCGGGAGAGTGAGCAATGAGCAGTTCTTC	CASSMGTSGRVSNEQFF
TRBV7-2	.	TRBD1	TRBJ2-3	TGTGCCAGCAGCTTAGTTATCCAGGGGGCTGGAGATACGCAGTATTTT	CASSLVIQGAGDTQYF
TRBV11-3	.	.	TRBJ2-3	TGTGCCAGCAGCTTAGAAGGGGGTAGCGGGAGCACAGATACGCAGTATTTT	CASSLEGGSGSTDTQYF
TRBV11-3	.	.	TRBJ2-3	TGTGCCAGCAGAACCAGAGGGGGATCAGATACGCAGTATTTT	CASRTRGGSDTQYF
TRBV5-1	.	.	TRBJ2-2	TGCGCCAGCAGCTTGCAGCCCCGGAACACCGGGGAGCTGTTTTTT	CASSLQPRNTGELFF
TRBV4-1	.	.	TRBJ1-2	TGCGCCAGCAGCCGATTACCAGAGGGGTATGGCTACACCTTC	CASSRLPEGYGYTF
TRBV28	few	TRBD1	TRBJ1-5	TGTGCCAGCGACAGGGGTATGAATCAGCCCCAGCATTTT	CASDRGMNQPQHF
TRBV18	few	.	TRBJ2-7	TGTGCCAGCTCACCCGGGCCCTACGAGCAGTACTTC	CASSPGPYEQYF
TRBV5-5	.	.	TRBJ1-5	TGTGCCAGCAGCTTAACAGGCCTTGGGCCCCAGCATTTT	CASSLTGLGPQHF
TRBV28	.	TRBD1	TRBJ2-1	TGTGCCAGCAGTCCCATGCCCCCTCCAGGGGGATACAATGAGCAGTTCTTC	CASSPMPPPGGYNEQFF
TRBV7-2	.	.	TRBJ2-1	TGTGCCAGCAGCTTAGATGGGGGGTACAATGAGCAGTTCTTC	CASSLDGGYNEQFF
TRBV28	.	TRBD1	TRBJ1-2	TGTGCCAGCAGCACCGCTGGGACAGGGGGCGACCGCTATGGCTACACCTTC	CASSTAGTGGDRYGYTF
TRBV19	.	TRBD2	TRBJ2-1	TGTGCCAGTAGTATTAGGGCTAGCGGGGATGAGCAGTTCTTC	CASSIRASGDEQFF
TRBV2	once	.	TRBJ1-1	TGTGCCAGCACGGGTAGGCTCATGAACACTGAAGCTTTCTTT	CASTGRLMNTEAFF
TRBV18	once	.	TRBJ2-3	TGTGCCAGCTCACCAAATCCGGGCCCCCTCACAGATACGCAGTATTTT	CASSPNPGPLTDTQYF